Listed below are T cell receptor beta chains from one sample, sequenced in a study of blood T cells in healthy people across ages. TCRdb redid the calling of the 5' RACE reads with MiXCR, one entry per CDR3 protein. The data show hundreds of thousands of distinct CDR3 sequences, more than 50% seen once. The sample consisted of blood. The receptors come from a man between 35 and 55 years old in good health. Both conserved end residues are part of each CDR3. The order of the fields is clone size, D gene, CDR3 length, J gene, V gene, CDR3 DNA, CDR3 protein. A D gene is named only where the DNA matches it firmly. Rows may omit the clone size; those that give it use once, few, many or a size class.

NA TRBD2 16 TRBJ2-5 TRBV5-4 TGTGCCAGCAGCTTAGATCCCGCTAGCGGGTACAATGAGCAGTACTTC CASSLDPASGYNEQYF
NA NA 15 TRBJ2-3 TRBV6-5 TGTGCCAGCAGTTCTCCAGCTAGCGGCACAGATACGCAGTATTTT CASSSPASGTDTQYF
NA NA 14 TRBJ2-7 TRBV5-6 TGTGCCAGCAGCCAGAACCCAGTCCTTTACGAGCAGTACTTC CASSQNPVLYEQYF
NA TRBD1 16 TRBJ2-1 TRBV11-2 TGTGCCAGCAGCCCCCAGTCCGGACAGGGGGCCGGTGAGCAGTTCTTC CASSPQSGQGAGEQFF
NA NA 16 TRBJ2-3 TRBV5-1 TGCGCCAGCAGCTCTGTTGGATTAGTCGGCACAGATACGCAGTATTTT CASSSVGLVGTDTQYF
NA NA 16 TRBJ1-2 TRBV11-2 TGTGCCAGCAGCCTTACGAAGGGGCCGCTTGGGGGTGGCTACACCTTC CASSLTKGPLGGGYTF
NA TRBD2 15 TRBJ2-3 TRBV7-3 TGTGCCAACAGCTTATACGGGGGGGGCACAGATACGCAGTATTTT CANSLYGGGTDTQYF
NA TRBD1 15 TRBJ1-6 TRBV2 TGTGCCAGCAGTCTACAGGGGATTCATAATTCACCCCTCCACTTT CASSLQGIHNSPLHF
NA TRBD2 16 TRBJ2-5 TRBV2 TGTGCCAGCAGTGGGCTAGCGGGAGTAAGCCAAGAGACCCAGTACTTC CASSGLAGVSQETQYF
NA TRBD1 15 TRBJ2-5 TRBV5-6 TGTGCCAGCAGCTTGCCGGGGACAGGCCAAGAGACCCAGTACTTC CASSLPGTGQETQYF
few NA 15 TRBJ1-2 TRBV5-1 TGCGCCAGCAGCTTGGAAGCGGGCGCCGGCTATGGCTACACCTTC CASSLEAGAGYGYTF
NA NA 16 TRBJ1-5 TRBV25-1 TGTGCCAGCAGTGAAAGTGTCGAAGGGGGGAATCAGCCCCAGCATTTT CASSESVEGGNQPQHF
NA TRBD1 15 TRBJ1-2 TRBV19 TGTGCCAGTAGAAAAGAGACTGGACAGGCCCATGGCTACACCTTC CASRKETGQAHGYTF
few NA 13 TRBJ2-5 TRBV6-6 TGTGCCAGCAATATGACTCCGGCGGGTGAGCAGTACTTC CASNMTPAGEQYF
NA TRBD2 16 TRBJ2-1 TRBV6-1 TGTGCCAGCAGTGATGCGGGGGGGCCCTCCTACAATGAGCAGTTCTTC CASSDAGGPSYNEQFF
NA TRBD1 16 TRBJ2-1 TRBV7-9 TGTGCCAGCAGCTTAGATCGGACAGGCTATTACAATGAGCAGTTCTTC CASSLDRTGYYNEQFF
NA TRBD1 15 TRBJ2-5 TRBV20-1 TGCAGTGCTAGAGACGTGGACAGGAGCCAAGAGACCCAGTACTTC CSARDVDRSQETQYF
NA TRBD1 15 TRBJ1-4 TRBV6-1 TGTGCCAGCAGCAAAACGGGACAGCCTAATGAAAAACTGTTTTTT CASSKTGQPNEKLFF
NA TRBD1 14 TRBJ2-7 TRBV28 TGTGCCAGCAGCTCCTACCGGGACAGCTACGAGCAGTACTTC CASSSYRDSYEQYF
NA NA 14 TRBJ2-3 TRBV3-1 TGTGCCAGCAGCCCCGGACACACCACAGATACGCAGTATTTT CASSPGHTTDTQYF